These T cell receptor beta chains were read from a single sample in a study of cytomegalovirus exposure and HLA in healthy donors. Sequencing used immunoSEQ multiplex PCR; TCRdb keeps in-frame clones, though not all of them. The sample holds 150,000 to 200,000 clones, about 81% seen once. Specimen: PBMCs. The receptors come from a woman in her 30s in good health and CMV-seronegative. Both conserved end residues are part of each CDR3. The D gene is left open where the match is weak. Some rows have no size entry. The others give once, few or many, or a class for an expanded clone.

TRBJ1-2	TRBV6-5	NA	once	CASSYSRALYGYTF	TGTGCCAGCAGTTACTCGAGGGCCCTCTATGGCTACACCTTC
TRBJ1-3	TRBV19	NA	many	CASSQGSGNTIYF	TGTGCCAGTAGCCAGGGCTCTGGAAACACCATATATTTT
TRBJ2-5	TRBV5-1	TRBD2	NA	CASRAGARGTQYF	TGCGCCAGCAGGGCGGGAGCAAGAGGGACCCAGTACTTC
TRBJ1-4	TRBV7-6	TRBD1	NA	CASSFGSGTANEKLFF	TGTGCCAGCAGCTTCGGTTCCGGGACAGCTAATGAAAAACTGTTTTTT
TRBJ2-5	TRBV4-1	NA	once	CASSLVSGETQYF	TGCGCCAGCAGCCTAGTTTCGGGGGAGACCCAGTACTTC
TRBJ1-1	TRBV28	NA	NA	CASSLPGNTEAFF	TGTGCCAGCAGTCTTCCCGGGAACACTGAAGCTTTCTTT
TRBJ2-3	TRBV30	TRBD1	once	CAQSAGGFTDTQYF	TGTGCTCAGAGTGCAGGGGGCTTCACAGATACGCAGTATTTT
TRBJ2-1	TRBV5-1	TRBD1	few	CASSAGTGVGNEQFF	TGCGCCAGCAGCGCCGGGACAGGGGTAGGGAATGAGCAGTTCTTC
TRBJ2-7	TRBV27	TRBD2	NA	CASRGLAPTYEQYF	TGTGCCAGCAGGGGACTAGCACCAACCTACGAGCAGTACTTC
TRBJ2-5	TRBV28	NA	NA	CASSSGGTETQYF	TGTGCCAGCAGCTCGGGGGGCACGGAGACCCAGTACTTC